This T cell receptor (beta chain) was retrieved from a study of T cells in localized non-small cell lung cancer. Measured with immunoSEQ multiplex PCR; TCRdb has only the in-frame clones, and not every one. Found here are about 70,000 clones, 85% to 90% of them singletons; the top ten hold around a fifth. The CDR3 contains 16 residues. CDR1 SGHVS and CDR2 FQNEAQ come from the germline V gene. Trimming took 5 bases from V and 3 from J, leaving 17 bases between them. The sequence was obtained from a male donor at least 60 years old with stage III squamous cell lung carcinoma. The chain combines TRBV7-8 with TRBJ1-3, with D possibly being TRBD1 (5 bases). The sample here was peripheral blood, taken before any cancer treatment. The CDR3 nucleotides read TGTGCCAGCAGCCCCTCGGTGGGGGAAGGTGGAAACACCATATATTTT. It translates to CASSPSVGEGGNTIYF.